This T cell receptor (beta chain) came from a study of blood T cell repertoires in COVID-19. Overall study: Whether acute or convalescent, the COVID-19 samples came from the United States, Italy and Spain.

As handled by the study authors: Counts of nucleated cells, estimated from reference gene primer amplification, were obtained. Here immunoSEQ multiplex PCR was the method, and the copy in TCRdb shows in-frame clones only, minus some. V, J and clone size are those of that table, while D and trimming were read from the DNA. The data show about 380,000 clones, with 90% seen just once and approximately 7% held by the top ten. From germline, CDR1 is SGHRS and CDR2 YFSETQ. V was trimmed by 1 base and J by 0 bases, leaving 5 bases between them. The CDR3 consists of 13 residues. The chain has TRBV5-1 and TRBJ2-7; D unclear. The sequenced sample consisted of peripheral blood. The receptor was isolated from a man aged 18 to 29 with active or convalescent COVID-19. The CDR3 reads CASSLPSSYEQYF. DNA for the CDR3: TGCGCCAGCAGCTTGCCCAGCTCCTACGAGCAGTACTTC.